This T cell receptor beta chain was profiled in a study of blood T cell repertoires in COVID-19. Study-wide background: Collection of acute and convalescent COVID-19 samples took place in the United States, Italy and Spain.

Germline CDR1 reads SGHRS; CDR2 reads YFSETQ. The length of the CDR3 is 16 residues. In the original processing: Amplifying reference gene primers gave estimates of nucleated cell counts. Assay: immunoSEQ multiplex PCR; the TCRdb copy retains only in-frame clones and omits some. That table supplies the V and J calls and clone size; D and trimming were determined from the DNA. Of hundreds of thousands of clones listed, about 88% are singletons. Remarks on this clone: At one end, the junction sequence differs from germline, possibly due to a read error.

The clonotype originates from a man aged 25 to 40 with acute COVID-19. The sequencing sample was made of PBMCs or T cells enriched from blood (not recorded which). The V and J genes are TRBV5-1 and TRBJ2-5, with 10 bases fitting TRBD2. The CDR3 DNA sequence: TGTGCCAGCAGCTTAGAGACGGGACTAGCGAGAGAGACCCAGTACTTC. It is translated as CASSLETGLARETQYF.